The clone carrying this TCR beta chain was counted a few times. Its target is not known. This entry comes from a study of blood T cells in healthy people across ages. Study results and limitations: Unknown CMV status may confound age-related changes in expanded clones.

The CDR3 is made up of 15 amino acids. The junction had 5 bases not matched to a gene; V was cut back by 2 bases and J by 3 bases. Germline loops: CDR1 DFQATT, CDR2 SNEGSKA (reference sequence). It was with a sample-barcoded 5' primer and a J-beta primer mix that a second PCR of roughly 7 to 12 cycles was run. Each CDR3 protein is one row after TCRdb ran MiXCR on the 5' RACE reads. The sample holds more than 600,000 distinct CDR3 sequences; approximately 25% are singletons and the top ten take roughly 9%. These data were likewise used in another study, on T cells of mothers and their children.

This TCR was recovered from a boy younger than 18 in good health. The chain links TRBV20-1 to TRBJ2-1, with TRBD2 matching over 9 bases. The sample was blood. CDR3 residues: CSARPAGGDYNEQFF. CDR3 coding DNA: TGCAGTGCTAGACCGGCGGGAGGGGACTACAATGAGCAGTTCTTC.